One TCR beta chain is described in this entry. Time point defined: pre-treatment sample, taken before nivolumab and TIL therapy. Patients were adults with stage 4 NSCLC. Sequencing used immunoSEQ v3. Each library reached roughly 1.9 million read pairs, or roughly 5-6.5 million at deep level. The method was immunoSEQ multiplex PCR; TCRdb's version includes in-frame clones alone and lacks a portion of them. Of some 52,000 clones in the sample, 79% were seen once. This specimen comes from a study of TIL therapy for anti-PD-1-resistant metastatic lung cancer. Looking at the study overall: Patients had a median age of nearly 55 years (range about 35-80). Tumors carried a median about 1.6 non-synonymous mutations per megabase.

Material: blood, obtained at baseline. The source of this sequence is a woman between 25 and 80 years old with non-small cell lung cancer.

This chain's CDR3 is CASSLEARETQYF. Written as DNA, the CDR3 is TGTGCCAGCAGCTTAGAGGCCCGCGAGACCCAGTACTTC. The rearrangement links TRBV7-3 to TRBJ2-5; D ambiguous. Germline V lookup: CDR1 SGHTA, CDR2 FQGTGA. The CDR3 runs to 13 residues. V gave up 2 bases and J gave up 5 bases, with 9 bases separating them.